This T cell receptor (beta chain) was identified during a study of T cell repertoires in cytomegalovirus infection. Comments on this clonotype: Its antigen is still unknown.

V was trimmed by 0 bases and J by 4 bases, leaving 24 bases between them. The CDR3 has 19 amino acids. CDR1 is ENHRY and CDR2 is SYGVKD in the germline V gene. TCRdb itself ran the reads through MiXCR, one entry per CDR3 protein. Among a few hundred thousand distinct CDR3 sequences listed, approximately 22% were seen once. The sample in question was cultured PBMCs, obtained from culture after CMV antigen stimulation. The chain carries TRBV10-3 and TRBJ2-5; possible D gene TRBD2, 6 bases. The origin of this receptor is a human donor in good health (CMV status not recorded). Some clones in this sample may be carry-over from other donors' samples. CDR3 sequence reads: CAISESRGAGSLPLETQYF. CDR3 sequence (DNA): TGTGCCATCAGTGAGTCGAGGGGAGCGGGCTCCCTCCCATTAGAGACCCAGTACTTC.